This T cell receptor beta chain was found in a study of cytomegalovirus exposure and HLA in healthy donors. Deletions cut 4 bases from V and 3 bases from J, with 13 bases between. The CDR3 loop spans 14 amino acids. Germline CDR1 SGHRS, CDR2 YFSETQ. 60 Vbeta and 13 Jbeta primers were used in PCR. Libraries were prepared by immunoSEQ multiplex PCR; TCRdb keeps only in-frame clonotypes and omits some of them. The data contain 150,000 to 200,000 clones, about 13% of them singletons. General observations from the study: In an earlier analysis, most TCR beta V segments were productive about 87% or about 30% of the time.

Of note for this clone: Antigen unknown.

The chain combines TRBV5-1 with TRBJ2-5, with D perhaps matching TRBD2 (6 bases). This TCR came from a man in his fifties or sixties in good health and CMV-seropositive. Sequencing was carried out using PBMCs. The CDR3 nucleotides read TGCGCCAGCAGCCCGGGGTCGGGGGAAGAGACCCAGTACTTC. Its protein is CASSPGSGEETQYF.